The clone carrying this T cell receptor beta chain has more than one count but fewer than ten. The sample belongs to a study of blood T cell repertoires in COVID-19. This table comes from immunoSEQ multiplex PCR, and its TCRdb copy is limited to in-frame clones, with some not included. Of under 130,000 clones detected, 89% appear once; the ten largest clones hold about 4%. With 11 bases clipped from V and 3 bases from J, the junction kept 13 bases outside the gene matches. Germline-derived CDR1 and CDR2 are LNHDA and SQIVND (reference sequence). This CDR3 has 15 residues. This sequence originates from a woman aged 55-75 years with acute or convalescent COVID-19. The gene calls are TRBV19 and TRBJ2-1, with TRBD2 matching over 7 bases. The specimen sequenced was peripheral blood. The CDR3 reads CASKGGSGDYNEQFF. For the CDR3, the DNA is TGTGCCTCCAAGGGCGGGAGCGGAGACTACAATGAGCAGTTCTTC.